The clone carrying this T cell receptor beta chain was found many times. This sample was included in a study of blood T cell repertoires in COVID-19. Background on the study: Acute-phase and convalescent COVID-19 samples originated in the United States, Italy and Spain. The cDNA or gDNA used as material had been derived from T cells, B-cell-depleted T cells, or PBMCs.

The CDR3 loop spans 17 amino acids. Trimming took 5 bases from V and 3 from J; bases not matched to a gene: 11. The germline V gene encodes CDR1 SNHLY and CDR2 FYNNEI. In the authors' workflow: Nucleated cell counts were estimated from reference gene primer amplification. Measured with immunoSEQ multiplex PCR; TCRdb has only the in-frame clones, and not every one. V and J calls and clone size are given by that table; D and trimming were obtained from the DNA. The data show 150,000 to 200,000 clones, around 90% seen once. What was sequenced was peripheral blood. The V and J genes are TRBV2 and TRBJ1-1, with 11 bases matching TRBD1. This receptor was taken from a man between 60 and 75 years old with COVID-19, enrolled during active disease. CDR3 DNA: TGTGCCAGCAGTCGGACAGGGGGCACGATTTTGGACACTGAAGCTTTCTTT. This translates into CASSRTGGTILDTEAFF.